These 25 T cell receptor beta chains came from one sample sequenced in a study of cytomegalovirus exposure and HLA in healthy donors. PCR involved 60 Vbeta and 13 Jbeta primers. The repertoire was sequenced with immunoSEQ multiplex PCR; TCRdb's copy has only in-frame clones and lacks some. The data contain some 150,000 clones, 77% of them singletons. Sequenced sample: PBMCs. Receptors were obtained from a female donor in good health and CMV-seronegative.

The chain joins TRBV7-9 to TRBJ1-6; D may be TRBD1 (6 bases). Looked up from germline, CDR1 is SEHNR and CDR2 is FQNEAQ (reference sequence). The CDR3 sequence is 16 residues long. V gave up 4 bases and J gave up 11 bases, with 21 bases separating them. CDR3 sequence: CASSSDIIQGRTPLHF. The CDR3 nucleotides are TGTGCCAGCAGCTCCGACATCATACAGGGCCGGACACCCCTCCACTTT.

V is TRBV5-1 and J is TRBJ1-5; unclear D gene. There are 13 residues in the CDR3. V was cut by 1 base and J by 7 bases, with 9 bases left in between. Germline V CDR1 and CDR2: SGHRS, YFSETQ. CDR3 DNA: TGCGCCAGCAGCTTGACCGCGAACCAGCCCCAGCATTTT. Protein sequence: CASSLTANQPQHF.

The chain combines TRBV7-2 with TRBJ2-1; D is ambiguous. CDR3 length equals 15 residues. Germline V gives CDR1 SGHTA, CDR2 FQGNSA. The V end lost 8 bases, the J end lost 1 base, and 15 bases lay between the germline ends. The CDR3 is CASAFRSRSYNEQFF. CDR3 in DNA: TGTGCCAGCGCGTTCCGCTCCCGTTCCTACAATGAGCAGTTCTTC.

The table lists this clone with a count of one. The chain employs TRBV5-1 and TRBJ2-2; no clear D gene. CDR1 is SGHRS and CDR2 is YFSETQ in the germline V gene. V was trimmed by 4 bases and J by 2 bases, leaving 15 bases between them. This CDR3 has 16 amino acids. The CDR3 DNA sequence: TGCGCCAGCAGCGCAGGCCTCCTCCCTAACACCGGGGAGCTGTTTTTT. Its protein product is CASSAGLLPNTGELFF.

The rearrangement uses TRBV9 and TRBJ2-2; 10 bases align to TRBD1. Germline CDR1 is SGDLS and CDR2 is YYNGEE. V was pared by 4 bases and J by 0 bases, with 9 bases of the junction left unmatched. CDR3 length: 18 amino acids. The CDR3, as DNA: TGTGCCAGCAGCTCCCGGACAGGGGGATTCGCGAACACCGGGGAGCTGTTTTTT. This encodes CASSSRTGGFANTGELFF. Together with reference TRBV9 and TRBJ2-2, the CDR3 gives the full variable domain: DSGVTQTPKHLITATGQRVTLRCSPRSGDLSVYWYQQSLDQGLQFLIQYYNGEERAKGNILERFSAQQFPDLHSELNLSSLELGDSALYFCASSSRTGGFANTGELFFGEGSRLTVL.

This sequence joins TRBV12-2 and TRBJ2-7; TRBD2 is the table's D call, not checked against the DNA. TRBV12-2 is a listed pseudogene. This CDR3 has 17 amino acids. The CDR3 loop reads CASRSPNSGIQTYEQYF. CDR3 sequence (DNA): TGTGCAAGTCGCTCGCCCAATAGCGGGATACAAACCTACGAGCAGTACTTC.

J is TRBJ2-1 and V is TRBV11-2; 9 bases agree with TRBD1. The V gene end was trimmed by 5 bases and the J gene end by 7 bases; junction bases not matched to a gene: 9. Germline V gene data show CDR1 as SGHAT and CDR2 as FQNNGV. This CDR3 is 15 amino acids long. The CDR3 loop reads CASSGDRGWENEQFF. CDR3 coding DNA: TGTGCCAGCAGCGGAGACAGGGGGTGGGAAAATGAGCAGTTCTTC.

This clone was detected only a few times. The CDR3 loop reads CASSLPSGGGSSYEQYF. CDR3 DNA sequence: TGTGCCAGCAGTTTGCCCAGCGGGGGGGGGAGCTCCTACGAGCAGTACTTC. The rearrangement uses TRBV27 and TRBJ2-7, with 10 bases aligning to TRBD2. There are 17 residues in the CDR3. The germline CDR1 and CDR2 sequences are MNHEY and SMNVEV (reference sequence). Trimming took 3 bases from V and 0 from J; bases not matched to a gene: 8.

The chain uses TRBV30 and TRBJ2-4; no firm D call. V was clipped by 7 bases and J by 0 bases, with 7 bases between them. The V gene's germline CDR1 is GTSNPN and CDR2 SVGIG (reference sequence). The CDR3 runs to 12 residues. The chain's CDR3 is CASSIAKNIQYF. The CDR3 DNA reads as TGTGCCTCCAGTATAGCCAAAAACATTCAGTACTTC.

Note on this clone: One end of the junction does not line up with germline, which may come from a read error. The chain joins TRBV7-3 to TRBJ2-1, with TRBD1 matching over 9 bases. The CDR3 has 12 amino acids. The germline gives CDR1 SGHTA, CDR2 FQGTGA. The CDR3 loop reads CASSWGQGKQFF. The CDR3 region has the DNA TGTGCCAGCAGCTGGGGACAGGGTAAGCAATTCTTC.

The chain carries TRBV5-6 and TRBJ2-6; TRBD1 matches at 8 bases. CDR1 is SGHDT, CDR2 YYEEEE, per germline. There are 19 residues in the CDR3. The junction had 9 bases not matched to a gene; V was cut back by 0 bases and J by 1 base. CDR3 in DNA: TGTGCCAGCAGCTTGGCCGTTGGCAGGGGGCAGTCTGGGGCCAACGTCCTGACTTTC. Protein sequence: CASSLAVGRGQSGANVLTF.

The gene calls are TRBV5-1 and TRBJ2-7; D not certain. V dropped 4 bases and J dropped 4 bases, with 12 bases sitting between them. Germline CDR1 SGHRS, CDR2 YFSETQ. The CDR3 has 13 residues. CDR3 loop: CASSPRLNYEQYF. The CDR3 region has the DNA TGCGCCAGCAGCCCCCGGTTGAATTACGAGCAGTACTTC.

This clone was seen only once. The chain has TRBV11-2 and TRBJ2-7, with 7 bases lining up with TRBD1. The J segment lost 2 bases and the V segment lost 3 bases, leaving 10 bases of the junction unmatched. The CDR3 contains 16 residues. CDR1 is SGHAT, CDR2 FQNNGV, per germline. In nucleotides, the CDR3 is TGTGCCAGCAGCTTTGGGGTCGGGCAGGGGGCCTACGAGCAGTACTTC. It codes for CASSFGVGQGAYEQYF.

CDR3 loop: CASGRGNYEQYF. CDR3 nucleotide sequence: TGTGCCAGCGGGCGGGGCAATTACGAGCAGTACTTC. The V call is TRBV15, the J call TRBJ2-7, with D possibly being TRBD2 (6 bases). Trimming shortened V by 10 bases and J by 4 bases, and 14 bases separated the two germline ends. The CDR3 has 12 residues. From germline, CDR1 is LNHNV and CDR2 YYDKDF (reference sequence).

The chain employs TRBV9 and TRBJ2-1, with TRBD2 matching over 8 bases. The CDR3 is made up of 15 amino acids. Germline values: CDR1 SGDLS, CDR2 YYNGEE. V lost 4 bases, J lost 0 bases, and 3 bases stayed unmatched. The CDR3 bases are TGTGCCAGCAGCTACAGCGGGAGCTCCTACAATGAGCAGTTCTTC. It specifies CASSYSGSSYNEQFF.

The chain carries TRBV19 and TRBJ1-2; TRBD1 is a possible D gene (6 bases). V dropped 3 bases and J dropped 4 bases, with 15 bases sitting between them. Germline CDR1 reads LNHDA; CDR2 reads SQIVND (reference sequence). This CDR3 has 15 residues. CDR3 nucleotides: TGTGCCAGTAGTATTCTAGGGACACCCTTCTATGGCTACACCTTC. It encodes CASSILGTPFYGYTF. Using reference TRBV19 and TRBJ1-2 for the parts outside the CDR3, the full variable domain is DGGITQSPKYLFRKEGQNVTLSCEQNLNHDAMYWYRQDPGQGLRLIYYSQIVNDFQKGDIAEGYSVSREKKESFPLTVTSAQKNPTAFYLCASSILGTPFYGYTFGSGTRLTVV.

V is TRBV5-4 and J is TRBJ1-6, with 10 bases lining up with TRBD1. J lost 5 bases, V lost 5 bases, and 7 bases had no gene match. The germline V gene has CDR1 SGHNT and CDR2 YYREEE (reference sequence). The CDR3 runs to 16 residues. The CDR3 DNA is TGTGCCAGCAGGAAAACCGGGACAGGGGATAATTCACCCCTCCACTTT. This codes for CASRKTGTGDNSPLHF.

V usage is TRBV5-8 and J usage is TRBJ2-1, with a possible D match to TRBD2 (6 bases). V was clipped by 4 bases and J by 0 bases, with 14 bases between them. The CDR3 is 16 amino acids. The germline V gene has CDR1 SGHTS and CDR2 YDEGEE. DNA of the CDR3: TGTGCCAGCAGCCGGCATGTCGGGAGCTCCTACAATGAGCAGTTCTTC. This encodes CASSRHVGSSYNEQFF. The whole variable domain, remainder taken from reference TRBV5-8 and TRBJ2-1, is EAGVTQSPTHLIKTRGQQATLRCSPISGHTSVYWYQQALGLGLQFLLWYDEGEERNRGNFPPRFSGRQFPNYSSELNVNALELEDSALYLCASSRHVGSSYNEQFFGPGTRLTVL.

The table lists this clone with a few counts. This chain links TRBV7-9 with TRBJ1-2; TRBD1 agrees at 10 bases. The CDR3 runs 17 residues. CDR1 is SEHNR and CDR2 is FQNEAQ in the germline V gene (reference sequence). Unmatched junction bases numbered 11, after V lost 5 bases and J lost 2 bases. The CDR3 DNA reads TGTGCCAGCAGCCCAGGGACAGGGGCTATAAAAAACTATGGCTACACCTTC. As protein: CASSPGTGAIKNYGYTF.

The chain recombines TRBV5-1 with TRBJ2-7, with a tentative D call TRBD2 (5 bases). The germline V gene encodes CDR1 SGHRS and CDR2 YFSETQ. V gave up 2 bases and J gave up 6 bases, with 9 bases separating them. The CDR3 extends over 12 amino acids. The CDR3 coding sequence is TGCGCCAGCAGCTTCACACGGGGCGAGCAGTACTTC. Its translation: CASSFTRGEQYF. The variable domain in full, completed from reference TRBV5-1 and TRBJ2-7, reads KAGVTQTPRYLIKTRGQQVTLSCSPISGHRSVSWYQQTPGQGLQFLFEYFSETQRNKGNFPGRFSGRQFSNSRSEMNVSTLELGDSALYLCASSFTRGEQYFGPGTRLTVT.

This chain links TRBV9 with TRBJ2-2, with D unclear. This CDR3 spans 13 amino acids. Germline V gene sequence: CDR1 SGDLS, CDR2 YYNGEE. With 4 bases removed from V and 3 bases from J, the gap between germline ends came to 7 bases. The CDR3 loop is CASSPHDTGELFF. The CDR3 bases are TGTGCCAGCAGCCCCCATGACACCGGGGAGCTGTTTTTT.

J is TRBJ2-2 and V is TRBV9; D unclear. The ends were cut back, 0 bases at V and 3 bases at J, with 12 bases in the middle. Germline V gene sequence: CDR1 SGDLS, CDR2 YYNGEE. The length of the CDR3 is 16 residues. The CDR3 sequence: CASSVVSPRDTGELFF. For the CDR3, the DNA is TGTGCCAGCAGCGTAGTCTCACCTCGCGACACCGGGGAGCTGTTTTTT. Filled out from reference TRBV9 and TRBJ2-2, the complete variable domain reads DSGVTQTPKHLITATGQRVTLRCSPRSGDLSVYWYQQSLDQGLQFLIQYYNGEERAKGNILERFSAQQFPDLHSELNLSSLELGDSALYFCASSVVSPRDTGELFFGEGSRLTVL.

V is TRBV15 and J is TRBJ1-1; D remains ambiguous. CDR1 is LNHNV and CDR2 is YYDKDF in the germline V gene (reference sequence). Trimming removed 0 bases at V and 1 base at J, with 12 bases between. CDR3 size: 16 residues. The DNA of the CDR3 is TGTGCCACCAGCAGAGAACGGGGTCGGTGGAACACTGAAGCTTTCTTT. It is translated as CATSRERGRWNTEAFF.

J is TRBJ2-7 and V is TRBV9; 11 bases map to TRBD2. V shed 1 base, J shed 1 base, and the junction held 4 bases outside the gene matches. The V gene's germline CDR1 is SGDLS and CDR2 YYNGEE. This CDR3 region has 16 residues. This chain's CDR3 is CASSVSGTSGSYEQYF. The DNA for the CDR3 is TGTGCCAGCAGCGTATCTGGGACTAGCGGATCCTACGAGCAGTACTTC.

The chain uses TRBV7-2 and TRBJ1-6; 8 bases agree with TRBD1. The CDR3 is 15 amino acids. The V gene's germline CDR1 is SGHTA and CDR2 FQGNSA. V lost 1 base and J lost 9; bases outside the gene matches: 5. The CDR3 DNA reads TGTGCCAGCAGCTTAGGACAGGGGACCGCTTCACCCCTCCACTTT. This codes for CASSLGQGTASPLHF.